This T cell receptor (beta chain) was retrieved from a study of blood T cell repertoires in COVID-19. Across the study: PBMCs, B-cell-depleted T cells, or T cells provided the cDNA or gDNA that made up the material.

Under the authors' procedure: Scientists estimated how many nucleated cells there were by amplifying reference gene primers. Measured with immunoSEQ multiplex PCR; TCRdb has only the in-frame clones, and not every one. V and J calls and clone size are given by that table; D and trimming were obtained from the DNA. The sample records 99,000 or so clones, more than 75% being singletons. The CDR3 extends over 16 amino acids. The V gene end was trimmed by 4 bases and the J gene end by 5 bases; junction bases not matched to a gene: 10. From germline, CDR1 is MGHRA and CDR2 YSYEKL. The gene calls are TRBV4-1 and TRBJ1-4; TRBD1 matches at 7 bases. This clonotype originated in a man in his fifties with acute or convalescent COVID-19. The sample comprised peripheral blood. The DNA of the CDR3 is TGCGCCAGCAGCCTAGGACAGGCCCAACTCAATGAAAAACTGTTTTTT. Protein: CASSLGQAQLNEKLFF.